These 23 T cell receptor beta chains came from one sample sequenced in a study of Ad26.COV2.S vaccination and SARS-CoV-2 variants. This table comes from immunoSEQ multiplex PCR, and its TCRdb copy is limited to in-frame clones, with some not included. The sample lists hundreds of thousands of clones, around 84% occurring once. The treatment: some 20 received Ad26.COV2.S at low or high dose, single or two shots; a few received placebo; per-sample allocation not given. Specimens were obtained on day 63 following the first vaccine or placebo injection. The starting material was peripheral blood, obtained in a trial of Ad26.COV2.S vaccine versus placebo. These receptors were taken from a person between 18 and 65 years old who received the Ad26.COV2.S COVID-19 vaccine or a placebo.

The rearrangement uses TRBV6-2 or TRBV6-3 and TRBJ2-5, with a weak D call TRBD1 (6 bases). V was cut by 6 bases and J by 4 bases, with 18 bases left in between. Germline V CDR1 and CDR2: MNHEY, SVGEGT. The CDR3 is made up of 15 amino acids. The CDR3 DNA is TGTGCCAGCAGCCCAACCGTCCAGGGGAGAGAGACCCAGTACTTC. This sequence encodes CASSPTVQGRETQYF.

The genes are TRBV9 and TRBJ2-1, with 8 bases that match TRBD2. V lost 0 bases and J lost 8; bases outside the gene matches: 7. CDR1 and CDR2 from the germline V gene are SGDLS and YYNGEE. The CDR3 has 15 amino acids. CDR3 region: CASSVDTGGTDEQFF. For the CDR3, the DNA is TGTGCCAGCAGCGTAGATACGGGAGGGACGGATGAGCAGTTCTTC.

This chain connects TRBV11-2 to TRBJ2-7, with 9 nucleotides matching TRBD1. The CDR3 extends over 16 amino acids. In germline, CDR1 is SGHAT, CDR2 FQNNGV. J was trimmed by 4 bases and V by 0 bases; bases with no gene match: 7. The CDR3 sequence is CASSLDLGDREYEQYF. CDR3 DNA: TGTGCCAGCAGCTTAGATCTAGGGGACAGGGAGTACGAGCAGTACTTC.

V is TRBV6-6 and J is TRBJ1-2, with D uncertain. With 7 bases removed from V and 4 bases from J, the gap between germline ends came to 16 bases. This CDR3 comprises 14 residues. Germline CDR1 reads MNHNY; CDR2 reads SVGAGI (reference sequence). The CDR3: CASTERVVRYGYTF. The DNA of the CDR3 is TGTGCCAGCACCGAAAGAGTAGTTCGCTATGGCTACACCTTC.

The genes are TRBV6-2 or TRBV6-3 and TRBJ2-7, with 7 bases that match TRBD2. After removal of 5 bases from V and 0 bases from J, the junction contained 4 bases not matched to a gene. The V gene's germline CDR1 is MNHEY and CDR2 SVGEGT. CDR3 size: 14 residues. The CDR3 DNA reads TGTGCCAGCAGTACCGGGACTACCTCCTACGAGCAGTACTTC. Translation gives CASSTGTTSYEQYF.

Only one count was recorded for this clone. V usage is TRBV7-2 and J usage is TRBJ2-5; D gene ambiguous. Germline V gene data show CDR1 as SGHTA and CDR2 as FQGNSA. V lost 4 bases and J lost 13, with 13 bases in between. This CDR3 has 11 amino acids. In DNA, the CDR3 is TGTGCCAGCAGCTCGACCAAGACTTCGTACTTC. Its translation: CASSSTKTSYF.

The rearrangement links TRBV2 to TRBJ2-3; D uncertain. Per the germline V gene, CDR1 is SNHLY and CDR2 is FYNNEI. The CDR3 consists of 18 residues. The ends were cut back, 0 bases at V and 7 bases at J, with 23 bases in the middle. The DNA of the CDR3 is TGTGCCAGCAGTGAAGCGCCCGGAAAAACTACCTACGCGTATACGCAGTATTTT. Translation gives CASSEAPGKTTYAYTQYF.

The CDR3 DNA is TGTGCCAGCAGCTCATTCCGGGACAGGGACTCCTACGAGCAGTACTTC. Its translation is CASSSFRDRDSYEQYF. The J gene is TRBJ2-7, the V gene TRBV7-6; 9 nucleotides match TRBD1. The CDR3 covers 16 residues. Germline CDR1 reads SGHVS; CDR2 reads FNYEAQ. V was pared by 4 bases and J by 0 bases, with 7 bases of the junction left unmatched.

This sequence joins TRBV5-1 and TRBJ2-5; D remains unclear. The CDR3 is made up of 15 amino acids. Germline lookup yields CDR1 SGHRS and CDR2 YFSETQ. The V end lost 1 base, the J end lost 3 bases, and 13 bases lay between the germline ends. CDR3 bases: TGCGCCAGCAGCTTGTCTATTCTGTCGGAAGAGACCCAGTACTTC. Translated: CASSLSILSEETQYF.

Remarks on this clone: One end of the junction is discordant with germline, which a read error may explain. The rearrangement uses TRBV30 and TRBJ1-3; D gene unclear. CDR1 and CDR2 from the germline V gene are GTSNPN and SVGIG (reference sequence). This CDR3 has 12 amino acids. The CDR3 nucleotides read TGTGCCTGGGGGCTAATTGGAGACACCATATATTTT. This codes for CAWGLIGDTIYF.

This chain joins TRBV15 and TRBJ2-4, with 10 bases matching TRBD2. The CDR3 is 18 residues long. Trimming cost V 6 bases and J 1 base; bases outside gene matches: 12. Looked up from germline, CDR1 is LNHNV and CDR2 is YYDKDF (reference sequence). CDR3 sequence: CATSPAGGLYWAKNIQYF. CDR3 bases: TGTGCCACCAGTCCAGCGGGAGGGCTTTATTGGGCCAAAAACATTCAGTACTTC.

The chain carries TRBV6-5 and TRBJ1-1; no reliable D call. This CDR3 has 13 residues. CDR1 is MNHEY and CDR2 is SVGAGI in the germline V gene. The V end was cut by 7 bases, the J end by 0 bases, with 9 bases between. The CDR3 DNA is TGTGCCAGCACGGTCTCCTTGAACACTGAAGCTTTCTTT. This codes for CASTVSLNTEAFF.

The chain links TRBV4-3 to TRBJ1-6; no reliable D call. The CDR3 totals 15 residues. The V end was cut by 0 bases, the J end by 6 bases, with 9 bases between. Germline V gene lookup returns CDR1 LGHNA and CDR2 YSLEER. CDR3 DNA sequence: TGCGCCAGCAGCCAAGACTCGGCTTCTAATTCACCCCTCCACTTT. Protein product: CASSQDSASNSPLHF.

The V gene is TRBV5-1, the J gene TRBJ2-1, with TRBD1 matching 7 bases. J lost 2 bases, V lost 4 bases, and 6 bases had no gene match. The germline gives CDR1 SGHRS, CDR2 YFSETQ. The CDR3 covers 15 residues. The CDR3 spells CASSVLQGAYNEQFF. In DNA, the CDR3 is TGCGCCAGCAGCGTCCTCCAGGGGGCCTACAATGAGCAGTTCTTC.

V usage is TRBV27 and J usage is TRBJ2-1, with D possibly TRBD2 on 6 matching bases. Trimming pared 0 bases from V and 4 bases from J, leaving 10 bases between. The CDR3 has 15 amino acids. Germline V CDR1 and CDR2: MNHEY, SMNVEV (reference sequence). CDR3 coding DNA: TGTGCCAGCAGTTTATCCGCTAGCGCGTACAATGAGCAGTTCTTC. This translates into CASSLSASAYNEQFF.

This CDR3 is CASSLDRVSGNTIYF. In DNA form, the CDR3 reads TGTGCCAGCAGCTTAGACAGGGTCTCTGGAAACACCATATATTTT. This rearrangement joins TRBV3-1 (or the pseudogene TRBV3-2) to TRBJ1-3, with TRBD1 matching over 7 bases. The length of the CDR3 is 15 residues. J lost 0 bases, V lost 5 bases, and 4 bases had no gene match. Germline CDR1 reads LGHDT; CDR2 reads YNNKEL (reference sequence).

The V and J genes are TRBV18 and TRBJ2-7; TRBD2 is a possible D gene (6 bases). The V gene's germline CDR1 is KGHSH and CDR2 LQKENI. The germline V and J ends were trimmed by 6 bases and 7 bases, with 16 bases remaining between them. The length of the CDR3 is 13 residues. The CDR3: CASSMTRGTEQYF. CDR3 DNA sequence: TGTGCCAGCTCTATGACACGGGGGACTGAGCAGTACTTC. Based on the CDR3 plus reference TRBV18 and TRBJ2-7, the full variable domain is NAGVMQNPRHLVRRRGQEARLRCSPMKGHSHVYWYRQLPEEGLKFMVYLQKENIIDESGMPKERFSAEFPKEGPSILRIQQVVRGDSAAYFCASSMTRGTEQYFGPGTRLTVT.

The gene calls are TRBV7-6 and TRBJ2-1; TRBD2 matches 8 bases. After removal of 1 base from V and 0 bases from J, the junction contained 5 bases not matched to a gene. The CDR3 contains 17 residues. CDR1 is SGHVS and CDR2 is FNYEAQ in the germline V gene. The CDR3 bases are TGTGCCAGCAGCTTAGGAGCGGGGGTCCTCTCCTACAATGAGCAGTTCTTC. Translating it yields CASSLGAGVLSYNEQFF.

The gene calls are TRBV7-2 and TRBJ2-5, with TRBD2 identical over 13 bases. CDR3 length equals 16 residues. Trimming cost V 4 bases and J 0 bases; bases outside gene matches: 2. Per the germline V gene, CDR1 is SGHTA and CDR2 is FQGNSA. CDR3 DNA sequence: TGTGCCAGCAGCTCGGGACTAGCGGGGTACCAAGAGACCCAGTACTTC. This gives the protein CASSSGLAGYQETQYF.

The chain carries TRBV7-2 and TRBJ2-7; 7 positions match TRBD2. CDR3 length: 16 residues. The V gene's germline CDR1 is SGHTA and CDR2 FQGNSA. The V gene end was trimmed by 1 base and the J gene end by 2 bases; junction bases not matched to a gene: 8. DNA of the CDR3: TGTGCCAGCAGCTTAGTTGGAAGCGGGATCGCCTACGAGCAGTACTTC. Protein: CASSLVGSGIAYEQYF.

The chain combines TRBV20-1 with TRBJ2-5; D remains unclear. Germline loops: CDR1 DFQATT, CDR2 SNEGSKA (reference sequence). The CDR3 spans 12 residues. Between the trimmed V and J ends, which lost 3 bases and 3 bases, there was a span of 8 bases. CDR3 loop: CSASIAKETQYF. The CDR3 coding sequence is TGCAGTGCTAGTATCGCTAAAGAGACCCAGTACTTC.

This chain connects TRBV7-9 to TRBJ2-7; D might be TRBD1 (6 bases). V lost 3 bases to trimming and J lost 4 bases, with 22 bases between them. This CDR3 has 17 amino acids. Germline V gives CDR1 SEHNR, CDR2 FQNEAQ (reference sequence). The CDR3 spells CASSFNPARDTMYEQYF. The CDR3 bases are TGTGCCAGCAGCTTTAACCCGGCCCGGGACACGATGTACGAGCAGTACTTC.

The rearrangement uses TRBV30 and TRBJ2-7; TRBD1 matches at 10 bases. The trim removed 2 bases at V and 0 bases at J, leaving 10 bases unmatched. Germline CDR1 GTSNPN, CDR2 SVGIG (reference sequence). This CDR3 region has 17 residues. The CDR3 is CAWSSPGQGSFSYEQYF. Written as DNA, the CDR3 is TGTGCCTGGAGTTCGCCGGGACAGGGGTCCTTCTCCTACGAGCAGTACTTC.